The 3 T cell receptor beta chains presented below share a single source sample, sequenced in a study of blood T cells in healthy people across ages (dated by TCRdb to the mid-2010s). To prepare the library, 5' RACE was applied. The reads were generated on an Illumina HiSeq 2500. The second PCR ran for roughly 7 to 12 cycles and used a J-beta primer mix along with a sample-barcoded 5' primer. TCRdb itself trimmed the public reads at Q25 with fastp, ran MiXCR and retained productive beta chains. Each CDR3 protein appears once, grouped with its most common genes and DNA. The sample yields about 1,000,000 distinct CDR3 sequences; 35% to 50% were counted once. The ten largest clones add up to around 18% of the sample. What was sequenced was blood. The receptors stem from a woman aged 55-75 years in good health.

This chain joins TRBV25-1 and TRBJ1-5; tentatively, D is TRBD1 (6 bases). The V end was cut by 3 bases, the J end by 2 bases, with 8 bases between. Germline V gene sequence: CDR1 MGHDK, CDR2 SYGVNS. The CDR3 runs to 14 residues. CDR3 protein: CASSDPGGNQPQHF. CDR3 DNA sequence: TGTGCCAGCAGTGATCCAGGGGGCAATCAGCCCCAGCATTTT.

This clonotype was seen more than once but under ten times. The V call is TRBV29-1, the J call TRBJ1-2; D unclear. Trimming took 1 base from V and 4 from J, leaving 16 bases between them. This CDR3 has 15 residues. Germline-derived CDR1 and CDR2 are SQVTM and ANQGSEA. The CDR3 spells CSVEGWGMDSYGYTF. CDR3 DNA sequence: TGCAGCGTTGAAGGGTGGGGAATGGACTCCTATGGCTACACCTTC.

As for this clonotype: Germline and junction disagree at one end, which may indicate a read error. V and J are TRBV6-6 and TRBJ1-6; no firm D call. The germline V gene has CDR1 MNHNY and CDR2 SVGAGI (reference sequence). CDR3 length: 17 residues. The CDR3 DNA is TGTGCCAGCAGTTACTCGGTGCGAGGGTCCTATAATTCACCCCCCCACTTT. This gives the protein CASSYSVRGSYNSPPHF.